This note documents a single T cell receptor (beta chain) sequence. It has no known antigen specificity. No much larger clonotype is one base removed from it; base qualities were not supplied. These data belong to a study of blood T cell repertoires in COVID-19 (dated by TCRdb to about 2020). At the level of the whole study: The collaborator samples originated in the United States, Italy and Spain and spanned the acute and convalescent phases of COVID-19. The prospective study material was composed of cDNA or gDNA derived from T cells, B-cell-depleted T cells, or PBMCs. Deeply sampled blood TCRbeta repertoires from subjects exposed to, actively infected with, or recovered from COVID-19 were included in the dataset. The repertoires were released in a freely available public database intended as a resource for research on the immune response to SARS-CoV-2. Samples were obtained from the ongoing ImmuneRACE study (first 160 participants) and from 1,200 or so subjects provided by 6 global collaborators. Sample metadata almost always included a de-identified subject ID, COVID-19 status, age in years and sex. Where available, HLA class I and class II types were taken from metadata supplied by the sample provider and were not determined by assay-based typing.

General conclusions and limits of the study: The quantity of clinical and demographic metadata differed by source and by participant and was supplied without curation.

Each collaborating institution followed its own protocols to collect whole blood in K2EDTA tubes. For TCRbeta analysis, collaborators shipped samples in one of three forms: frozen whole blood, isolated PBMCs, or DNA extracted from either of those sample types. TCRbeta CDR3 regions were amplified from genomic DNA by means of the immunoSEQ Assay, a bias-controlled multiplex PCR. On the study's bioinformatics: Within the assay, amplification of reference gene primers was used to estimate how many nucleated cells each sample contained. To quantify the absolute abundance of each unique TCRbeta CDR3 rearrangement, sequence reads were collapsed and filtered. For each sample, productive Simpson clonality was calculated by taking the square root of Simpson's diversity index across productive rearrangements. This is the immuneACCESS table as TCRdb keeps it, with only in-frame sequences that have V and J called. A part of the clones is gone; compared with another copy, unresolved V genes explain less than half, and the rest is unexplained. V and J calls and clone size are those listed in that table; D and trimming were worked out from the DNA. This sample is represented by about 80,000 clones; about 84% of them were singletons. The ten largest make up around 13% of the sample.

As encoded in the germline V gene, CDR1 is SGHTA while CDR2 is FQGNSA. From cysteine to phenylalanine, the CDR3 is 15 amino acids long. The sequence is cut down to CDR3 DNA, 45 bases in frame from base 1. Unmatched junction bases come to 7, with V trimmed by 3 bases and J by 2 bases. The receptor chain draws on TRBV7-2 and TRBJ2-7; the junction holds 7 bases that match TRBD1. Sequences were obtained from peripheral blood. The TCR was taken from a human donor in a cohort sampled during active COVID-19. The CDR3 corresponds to CASSFGGQSTYEQYF. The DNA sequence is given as TGTGCCAGCAGCTTTGGGGGACAGTCCACCTACGAGCAGTACTTC.